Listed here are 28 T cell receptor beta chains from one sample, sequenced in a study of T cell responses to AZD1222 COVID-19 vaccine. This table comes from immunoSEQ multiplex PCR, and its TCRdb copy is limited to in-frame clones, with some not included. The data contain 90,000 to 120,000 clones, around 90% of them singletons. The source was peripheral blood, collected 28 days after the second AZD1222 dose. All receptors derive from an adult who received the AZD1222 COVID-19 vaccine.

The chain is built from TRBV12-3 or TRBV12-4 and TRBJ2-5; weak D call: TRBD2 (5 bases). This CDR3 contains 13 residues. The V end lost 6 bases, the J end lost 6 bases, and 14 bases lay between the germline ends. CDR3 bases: TGTGCCAGCAGCCTAGAGGGTATTAAGACCCAGTACTTC. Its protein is CASSLEGIKTQYF.

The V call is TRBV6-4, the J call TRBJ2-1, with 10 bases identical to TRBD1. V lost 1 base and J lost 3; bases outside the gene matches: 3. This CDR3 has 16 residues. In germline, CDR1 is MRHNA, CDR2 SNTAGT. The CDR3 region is CASSDFRDRGYNEQFF. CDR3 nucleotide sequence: TGTGCCAGCAGTGACTTCAGGGACAGGGGCTACAATGAGCAGTTCTTC.

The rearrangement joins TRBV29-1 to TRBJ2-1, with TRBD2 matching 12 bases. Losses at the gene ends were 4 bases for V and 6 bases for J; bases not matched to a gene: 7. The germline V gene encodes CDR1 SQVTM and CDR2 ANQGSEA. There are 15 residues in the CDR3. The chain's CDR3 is CSVVPTSGGTNEQFF. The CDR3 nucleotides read TGCAGCGTTGTTCCCACTAGCGGGGGGACCAATGAGCAGTTCTTC.

CDR3 amino acids: CASTRGDQPQHF. CDR3 sequence (DNA): TGTGCCAGCACCCGGGGGGATCAGCCCCAGCATTTT. The chain combines TRBV7-9 with TRBJ1-5; maybe TRBD1 (5 bases). V gave up 7 bases and J gave up 5 bases, with 9 bases separating them. In germline, CDR1 is SEHNR, CDR2 FQNEAQ (reference sequence). The CDR3 contains 12 residues. Supplemented by reference TRBV7-9 and TRBJ1-5, the full variable domain reads DTGVSQNPRHKITKRGQNVTFRCDPISEHNRLYWYRQTLGQGPEFLTYFQNEAQLEKSRLLSDRFSAERPKGSFSTLEIQRTEQGDSAMYLCASTRGDQPQHFGDGTRLSIL.

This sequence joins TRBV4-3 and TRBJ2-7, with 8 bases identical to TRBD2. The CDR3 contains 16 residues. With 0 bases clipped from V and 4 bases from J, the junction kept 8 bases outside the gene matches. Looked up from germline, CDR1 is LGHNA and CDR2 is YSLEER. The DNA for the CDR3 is TGCGCCAGCAGCCAAGATCCCAGCGGGGGTCCTTACGAGCAGTACTTC. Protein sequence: CASSQDPSGGPYEQYF.

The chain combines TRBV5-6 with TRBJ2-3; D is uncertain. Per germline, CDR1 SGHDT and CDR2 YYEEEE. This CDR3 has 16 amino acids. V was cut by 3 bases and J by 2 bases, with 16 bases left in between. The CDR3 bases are TGTGCCAGCAGCTCAACCCGAACGGCGGACACAGATACGCAGTATTTT. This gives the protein CASSSTRTADTDTQYF.

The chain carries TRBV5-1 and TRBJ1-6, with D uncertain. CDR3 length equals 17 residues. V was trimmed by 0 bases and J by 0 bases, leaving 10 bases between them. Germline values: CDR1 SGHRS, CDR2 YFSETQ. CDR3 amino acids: CASSLGSVNSYNSPLHF. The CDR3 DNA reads TGCGCCAGCAGCTTGGGTAGCGTAAACTCCTATAATTCACCCCTCCACTTT.

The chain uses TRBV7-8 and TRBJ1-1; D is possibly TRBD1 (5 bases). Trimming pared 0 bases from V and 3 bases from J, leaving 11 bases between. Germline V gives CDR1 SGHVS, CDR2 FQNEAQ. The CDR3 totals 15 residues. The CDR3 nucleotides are TGTGCCAGCAGCTTAGCGACGGGGACCGACACTGAAGCTTTCTTT. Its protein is CASSLATGTDTEAFF.

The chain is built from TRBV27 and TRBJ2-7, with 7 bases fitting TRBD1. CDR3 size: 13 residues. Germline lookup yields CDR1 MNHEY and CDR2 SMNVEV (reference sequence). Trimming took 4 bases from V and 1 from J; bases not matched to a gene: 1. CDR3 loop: CASSWTGSYEQYF. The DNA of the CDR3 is TGTGCCAGCAGTTGGACAGGTTCCTACGAGCAGTACTTC.

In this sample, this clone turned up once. The CDR3 loop reads CASRVVIEEVYEQYF. CDR3 DNA: TGTGCCAGCAGAGTAGTTATTGAGGAGGTTTACGAGCAGTACTTC. The rearrangement links TRBV6-5 to TRBJ2-7; D may be TRBD2 (5 bases). Germline CDR1 and CDR2: MNHEY and SVGAGI. Deletions cut 6 bases from V and 4 bases from J, with 19 bases between. The CDR3 has 15 residues.

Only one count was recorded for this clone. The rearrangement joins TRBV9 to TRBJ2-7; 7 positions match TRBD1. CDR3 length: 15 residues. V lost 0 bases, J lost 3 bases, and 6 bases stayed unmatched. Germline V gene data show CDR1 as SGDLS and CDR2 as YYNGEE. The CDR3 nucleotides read TGTGCCAGCAGCGTAGGGGGACAGAGTTACTACGAGCAGTACTTC. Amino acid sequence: CASSVGGQSYYEQYF.

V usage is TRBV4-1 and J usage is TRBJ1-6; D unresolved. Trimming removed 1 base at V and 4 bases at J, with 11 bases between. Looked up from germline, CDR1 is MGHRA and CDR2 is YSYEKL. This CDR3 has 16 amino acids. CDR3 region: CASSQGGSPYNSPLHF. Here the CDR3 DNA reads TGCGCCAGCAGCCAAGGTGGGTCCCCATATAATTCACCCCTCCACTTT.

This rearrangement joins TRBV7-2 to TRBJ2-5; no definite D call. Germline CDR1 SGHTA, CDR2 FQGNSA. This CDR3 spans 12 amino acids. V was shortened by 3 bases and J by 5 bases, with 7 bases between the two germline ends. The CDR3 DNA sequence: TGTGCCAGCAGCTTTATCGGTGAGACCCAGTACTTC. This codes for CASSFIGETQYF.

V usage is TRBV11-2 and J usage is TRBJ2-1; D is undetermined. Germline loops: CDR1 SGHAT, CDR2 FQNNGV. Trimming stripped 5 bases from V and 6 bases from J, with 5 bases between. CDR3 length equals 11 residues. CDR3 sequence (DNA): TGTGCCAGCAGCCCGATCAATGAGCAGTTCTTC. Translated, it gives CASSPINEQFF.

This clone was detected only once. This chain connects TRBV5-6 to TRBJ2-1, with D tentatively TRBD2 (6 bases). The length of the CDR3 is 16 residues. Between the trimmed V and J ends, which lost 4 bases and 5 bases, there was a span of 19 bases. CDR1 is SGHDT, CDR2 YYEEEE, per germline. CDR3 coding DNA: TGTGCCAGCAGCCTCCCGGGGAGGCGGGCAAACAATGAGCAGTTCTTC. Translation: CASSLPGRRANNEQFF. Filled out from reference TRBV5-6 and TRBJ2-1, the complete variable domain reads DAGVTQSPTHLIKTRGQQVTLRCSPKSGHDTVSWYQQALGQGPQFIFQYYEEEERQRGNFPDRFSGHQFPNYSSELNVNALLLGDSALYLCASSLPGRRANNEQFFGPGTRLTVL.

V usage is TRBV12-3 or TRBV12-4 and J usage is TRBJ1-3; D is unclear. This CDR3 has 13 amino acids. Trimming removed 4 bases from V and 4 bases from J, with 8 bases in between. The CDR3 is CASSYGLGNTIYF. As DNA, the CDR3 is TGTGCCAGCAGTTACGGACTAGGAAACACCATATATTTT.

The CDR3 DNA follows: TGTGCCAGCAACCAGGGTTCCCGTTTCAACACTGAAGCTTTCTTT. Protein: CASNQGSRFNTEAFF. V usage is TRBV6-5 and J usage is TRBJ1-1, with D perhaps matching TRBD1 (5 bases). The CDR3 runs to 15 residues. V lost 7 bases and J 2 bases, leaving 17 bases between the germline ends. Germline CDR1 reads MNHEY; CDR2 reads SVGAGI.

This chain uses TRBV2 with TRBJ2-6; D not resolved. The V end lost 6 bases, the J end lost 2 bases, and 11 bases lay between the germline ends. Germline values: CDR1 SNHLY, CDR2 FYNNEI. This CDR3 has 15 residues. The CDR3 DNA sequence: TGTGCCAGCAGGGACCAGGCGCCTGGGGCCAACGTCCTGACTTTC. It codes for CASRDQAPGANVLTF.

Written as DNA, the CDR3 is TGTGCCAGCAGCTTGAGGTGGGGCACCGGGGAGCTGTTTTTT. Residues: CASSLRWGTGELFF. The chain is built from TRBV5-6 and TRBJ2-2; D is unresolved. This CDR3 comprises 14 residues. V lost 1 base to trimming and J lost 4 bases, with 8 bases between them. Germline loops: CDR1 SGHDT, CDR2 YYEEEE.

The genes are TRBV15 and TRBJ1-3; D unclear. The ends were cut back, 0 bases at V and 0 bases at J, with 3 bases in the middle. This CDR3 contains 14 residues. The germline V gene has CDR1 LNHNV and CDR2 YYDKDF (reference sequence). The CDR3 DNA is TGTGCCACCAGCAGAGACCCCTCTGGAAACACCATATATTTT. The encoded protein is CATSRDPSGNTIYF.

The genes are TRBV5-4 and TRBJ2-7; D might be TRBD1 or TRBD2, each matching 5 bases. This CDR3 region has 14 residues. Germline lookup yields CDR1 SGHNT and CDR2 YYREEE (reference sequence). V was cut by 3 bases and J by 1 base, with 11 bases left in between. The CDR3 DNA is TGTGCCAGCAGCTCGCCGGGACGGTCCTACGAGCAGTACTTC. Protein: CASSSPGRSYEQYF.

CDR3 bases: TGTGCCAGCAGTTCCATACCCCCGGGACAGCCCTACAATGAGCAGTTCTTC. Protein: CASSSIPPGQPYNEQFF. J is TRBJ2-1 and V is TRBV27, with 7 bases that match TRBD1. CDR1 is MNHEY and CDR2 is SMNVEV in the germline V gene (reference sequence). This CDR3 spans 17 amino acids. The J segment lost 2 bases and the V segment lost 4 bases, leaving 11 bases of the junction unmatched.

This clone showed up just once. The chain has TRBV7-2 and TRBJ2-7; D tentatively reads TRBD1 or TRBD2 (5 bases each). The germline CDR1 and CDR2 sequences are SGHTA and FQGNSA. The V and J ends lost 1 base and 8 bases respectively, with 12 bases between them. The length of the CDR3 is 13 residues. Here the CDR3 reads CASSLGRGVKQYF. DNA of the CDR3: TGTGCCAGCAGCTTAGGACGGGGCGTTAAGCAGTACTTC. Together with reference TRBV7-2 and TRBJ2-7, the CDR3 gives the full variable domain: GAGVSQSPSNKVTEKGKDVELRCDPISGHTALYWYRQSLGQGLEFLIYFQGNSAPDKSGLPSDRFSAERTGGSVSTLTIQRTQQEDSAVYLCASSLGRGVKQYFGPGTRLTVT.

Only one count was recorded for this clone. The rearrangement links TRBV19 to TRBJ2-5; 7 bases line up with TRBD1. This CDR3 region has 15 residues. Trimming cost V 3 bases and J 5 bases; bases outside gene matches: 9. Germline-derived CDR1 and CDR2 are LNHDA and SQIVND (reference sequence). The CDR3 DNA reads TGTGCCAGTAGTATTGGGAACAGGGGATCCGAGACCCAGTACTTC. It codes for CASSIGNRGSETQYF.

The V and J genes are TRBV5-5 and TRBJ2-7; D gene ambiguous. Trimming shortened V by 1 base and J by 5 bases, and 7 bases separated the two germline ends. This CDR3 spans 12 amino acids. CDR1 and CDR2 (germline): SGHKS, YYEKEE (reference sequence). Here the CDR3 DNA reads TGTGCCAGCAGCTTGCGTGGGGACGAGCAGTACTTC. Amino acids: CASSLRGDEQYF.

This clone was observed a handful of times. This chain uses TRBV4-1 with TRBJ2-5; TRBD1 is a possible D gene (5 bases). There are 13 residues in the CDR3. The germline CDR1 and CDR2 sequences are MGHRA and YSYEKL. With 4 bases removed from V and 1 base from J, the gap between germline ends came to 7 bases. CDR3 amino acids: CASSRDSQETQYF. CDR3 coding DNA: TGCGCCAGCAGCCGAGACAGCCAAGAGACCCAGTACTTC.

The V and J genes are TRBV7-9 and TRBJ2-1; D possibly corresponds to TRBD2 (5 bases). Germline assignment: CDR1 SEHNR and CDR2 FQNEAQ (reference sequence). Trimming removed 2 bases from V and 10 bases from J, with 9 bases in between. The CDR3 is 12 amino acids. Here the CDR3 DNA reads TGTGCCAGCAGCTTACTGGGAGACGAGCAGTTCTTC. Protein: CASSLLGDEQFF.

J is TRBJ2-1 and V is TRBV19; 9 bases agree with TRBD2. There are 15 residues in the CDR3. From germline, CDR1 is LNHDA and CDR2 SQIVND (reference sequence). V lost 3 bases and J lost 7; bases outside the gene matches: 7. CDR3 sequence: CASSMSSAGGNEQFF. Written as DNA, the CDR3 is TGTGCCAGTAGTATGAGTTCCGCGGGGGGGAATGAGCAGTTCTTC.